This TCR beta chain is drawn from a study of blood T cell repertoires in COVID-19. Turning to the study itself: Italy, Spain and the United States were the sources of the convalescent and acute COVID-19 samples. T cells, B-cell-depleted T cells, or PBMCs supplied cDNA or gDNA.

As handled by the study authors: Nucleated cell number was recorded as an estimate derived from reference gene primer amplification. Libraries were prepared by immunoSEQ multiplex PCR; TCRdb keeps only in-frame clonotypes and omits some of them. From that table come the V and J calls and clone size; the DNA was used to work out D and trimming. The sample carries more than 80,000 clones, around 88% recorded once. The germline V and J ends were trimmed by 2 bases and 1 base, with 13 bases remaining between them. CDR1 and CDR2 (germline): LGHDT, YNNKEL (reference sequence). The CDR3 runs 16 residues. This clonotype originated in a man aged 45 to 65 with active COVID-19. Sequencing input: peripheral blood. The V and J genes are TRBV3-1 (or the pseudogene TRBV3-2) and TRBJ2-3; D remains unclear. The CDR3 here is CASSQSRKSGTDTQYF. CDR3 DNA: TGTGCCAGCAGCCAATCGCGGAAGAGCGGCACAGATACGCAGTATTTT.